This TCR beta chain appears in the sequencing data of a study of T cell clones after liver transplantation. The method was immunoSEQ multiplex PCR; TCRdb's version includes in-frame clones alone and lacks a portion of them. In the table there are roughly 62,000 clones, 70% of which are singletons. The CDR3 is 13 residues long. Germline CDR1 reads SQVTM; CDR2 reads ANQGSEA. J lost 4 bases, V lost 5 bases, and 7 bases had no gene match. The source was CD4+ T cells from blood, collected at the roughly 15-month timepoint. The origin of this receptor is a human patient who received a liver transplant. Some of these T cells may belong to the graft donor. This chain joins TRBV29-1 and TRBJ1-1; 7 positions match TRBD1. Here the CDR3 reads CSVQFRQGTEAFF. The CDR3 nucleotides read TGCAGCGTTCAATTCAGACAGGGCACTGAAGCTTTCTTT. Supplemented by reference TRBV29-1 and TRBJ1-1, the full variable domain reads SAVISQKPSRDICQRGTSLTIQCQVDSQVTMMFWYRQQPGQSLTLIATANQGSEATYESGFVIDKFPISRPNLTFSTLTVSNMSPEDSSIYLCSVQFRQGTEAFFGQGTRLTVV.